What follows is one T cell receptor beta chain and its context. TCRdb keeps only in-frame clones here, not all; method: immunoSEQ multiplex PCR. The table records roughly 37,000 clones, 92% of them present only once. This record belongs to a study of T cell changes during pregnancy in multiple sclerosis. Germline lookup yields CDR1 LNHDA and CDR2 SQIVND (reference sequence). CDR3 length equals 13 residues. Trimming took off 4 bases at V and 4 bases at J, with 10 bases between the two ends. The clonotype originates from a female donor with multiple sclerosis, enrolled in a pregnancy study. Source: CD8+ T cells from peripheral blood mononuclear cells, taken before pregnancy. V is TRBV19 and J is TRBJ1-2; no clear D gene. CDR3 residues: CASSNFVVYGYTF. The CDR3 nucleotides read TGTGCCAGTAGTAACTTCGTGGTCTATGGCTACACCTTC.